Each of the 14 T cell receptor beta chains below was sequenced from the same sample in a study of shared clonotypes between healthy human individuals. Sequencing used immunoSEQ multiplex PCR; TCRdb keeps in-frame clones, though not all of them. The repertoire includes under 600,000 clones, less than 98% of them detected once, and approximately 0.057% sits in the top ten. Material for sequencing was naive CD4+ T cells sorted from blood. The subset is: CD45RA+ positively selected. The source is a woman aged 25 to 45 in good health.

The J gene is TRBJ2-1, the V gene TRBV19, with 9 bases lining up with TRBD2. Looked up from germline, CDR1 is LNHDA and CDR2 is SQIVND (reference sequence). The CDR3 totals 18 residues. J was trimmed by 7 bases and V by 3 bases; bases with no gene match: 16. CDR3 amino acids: CASSIISLRLAGSNEQFF. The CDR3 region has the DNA TGTGCCAGTAGTATTATTAGTCTTCGCCTAGCGGGATCGAATGAGCAGTTCTTC.

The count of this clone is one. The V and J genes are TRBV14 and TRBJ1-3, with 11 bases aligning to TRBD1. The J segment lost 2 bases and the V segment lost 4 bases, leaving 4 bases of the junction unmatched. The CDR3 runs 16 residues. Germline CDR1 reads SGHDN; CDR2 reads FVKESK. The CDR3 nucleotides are TGTGCCAGCAGCCCCGGGACAGGGGGGACTGGAAACACCATATATTTT. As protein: CASSPGTGGTGNTIYF.

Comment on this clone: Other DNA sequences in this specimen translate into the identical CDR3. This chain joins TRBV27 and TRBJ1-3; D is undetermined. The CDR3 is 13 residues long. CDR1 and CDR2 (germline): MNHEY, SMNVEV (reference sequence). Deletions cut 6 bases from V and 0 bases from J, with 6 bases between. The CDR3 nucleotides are TGTGCCAGCAGGCCCTTCTCTGGAAACACCATATATTTT. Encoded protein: CASRPFSGNTIYF.

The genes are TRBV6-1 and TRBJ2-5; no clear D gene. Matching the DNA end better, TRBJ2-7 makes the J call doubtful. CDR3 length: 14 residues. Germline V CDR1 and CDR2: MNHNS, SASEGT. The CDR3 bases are TGTGCCAGCAGTCCCCGGGTGGGAAGGTACGAGCAGTACTTC. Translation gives CASSPRVGRYEQYF.

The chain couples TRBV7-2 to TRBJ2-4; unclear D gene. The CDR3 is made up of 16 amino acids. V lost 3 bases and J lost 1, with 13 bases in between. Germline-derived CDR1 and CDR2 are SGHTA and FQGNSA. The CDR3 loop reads CASSFTLKKAKNIQYF. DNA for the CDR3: TGTGCCAGCAGCTTTACACTGAAGAAGGCCAAAAACATTCAGTACTTC.

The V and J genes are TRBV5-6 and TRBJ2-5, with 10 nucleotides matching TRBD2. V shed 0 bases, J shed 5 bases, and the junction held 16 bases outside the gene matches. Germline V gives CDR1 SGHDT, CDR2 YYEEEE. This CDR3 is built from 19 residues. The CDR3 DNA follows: TGTGCCAGCAGCTTGGATCGGTCTAGCGGGAGAGGTAAACGGGAGACCCAGTACTTC. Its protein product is CASSLDRSSGRGKRETQYF.

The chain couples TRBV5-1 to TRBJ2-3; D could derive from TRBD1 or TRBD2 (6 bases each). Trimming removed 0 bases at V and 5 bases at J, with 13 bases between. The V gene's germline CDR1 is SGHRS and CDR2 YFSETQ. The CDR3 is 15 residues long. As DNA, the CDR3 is TGCGCCAGCAGCTTGGGGTGGGGGGCCGGAGATACGCAGTATTTT. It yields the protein CASSLGWGAGDTQYF.

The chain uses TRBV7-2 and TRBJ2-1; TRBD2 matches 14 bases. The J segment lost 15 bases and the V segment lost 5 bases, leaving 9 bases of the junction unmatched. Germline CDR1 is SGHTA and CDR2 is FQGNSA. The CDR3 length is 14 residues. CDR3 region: CASSPGTSGGDRFF. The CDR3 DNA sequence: TGTGCCAGCAGCCCCGGGACTAGCGGGGGAGATCGGTTCTTC.

This chain's CDR3 is CASQAGDAGANVLTF. The CDR3 DNA is TGCGCCAGCCAGGCCGGAGACGCTGGGGCCAACGTCCTGACTTTC. J is TRBJ2-6 and V is TRBV10-1; D is undetermined. Looked up from germline, CDR1 is WNHNN and CDR2 is SYGVQD (reference sequence). The CDR3 spans 15 residues. Trimming stripped 8 bases from V and 2 bases from J, with 13 bases between.

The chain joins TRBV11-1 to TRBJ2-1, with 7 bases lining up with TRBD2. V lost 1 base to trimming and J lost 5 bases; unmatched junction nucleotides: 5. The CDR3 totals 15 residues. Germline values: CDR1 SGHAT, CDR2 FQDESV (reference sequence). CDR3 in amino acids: CASSLGASGDNEQFF. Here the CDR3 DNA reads TGTGCCAGCAGCTTAGGTGCTAGCGGAGACAATGAGCAGTTCTTC.

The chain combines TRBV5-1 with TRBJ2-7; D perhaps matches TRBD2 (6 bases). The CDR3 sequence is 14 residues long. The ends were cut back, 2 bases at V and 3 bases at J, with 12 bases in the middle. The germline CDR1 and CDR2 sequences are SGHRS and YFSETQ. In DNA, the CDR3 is TGCGCCAGCAGCTTCGGCGGGGCCCTCTACGAGCAGTACTTC. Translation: CASSFGGALYEQYF.

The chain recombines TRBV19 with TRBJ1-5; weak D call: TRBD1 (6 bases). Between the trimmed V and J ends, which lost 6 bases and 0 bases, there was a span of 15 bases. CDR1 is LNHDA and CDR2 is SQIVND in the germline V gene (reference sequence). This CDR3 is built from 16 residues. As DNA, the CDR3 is TGTGCCAGTAGCCCCACACGGGGGCCTAGCAATCAGCCCCAGCATTTT. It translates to CASSPTRGPSNQPQHF.

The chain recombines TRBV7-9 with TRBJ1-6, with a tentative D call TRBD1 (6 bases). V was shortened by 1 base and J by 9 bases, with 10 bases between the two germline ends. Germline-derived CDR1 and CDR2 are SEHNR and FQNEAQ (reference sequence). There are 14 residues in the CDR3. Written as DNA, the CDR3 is TGTGCCAGCAGCTTAGTACAGGGAAGTTCACCCCTCCACTTT. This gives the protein CASSLVQGSSPLHF.

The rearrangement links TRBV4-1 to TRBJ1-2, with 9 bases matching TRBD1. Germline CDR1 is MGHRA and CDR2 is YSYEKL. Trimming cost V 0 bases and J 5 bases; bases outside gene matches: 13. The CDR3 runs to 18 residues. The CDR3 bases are TGCGCCAGCAGCCAAGATCGAAGGGGCAGGGACAGGGATTATGGCTACACCTTC. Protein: CASSQDRRGRDRDYGYTF.